Described below is a single T cell receptor (beta chain) sequence and its context. Its target is not known. These data come from a study of CD8 T cells in Susac syndrome. V lost 3 bases and J lost 2, with 20 bases in between. In germline, CDR1 is DFQATT, CDR2 SNEGSKA (reference sequence). The CDR3 covers 16 residues. Regarding the study as a whole: It was acknowledged by the study that relatively few individuals were included in its TCR sequencing and HLA analysis.

The T cells that were sequenced for TCR beta were CD8+ and CD4+ cells from blood. Healthy donors constituted the controls, which were matched for age and sex. Reverse transcription of roughly 0.45 to 1 ug RNA used random hexamers. The authors amplified TCR beta CDR3 across 54 Vbeta and 13 Jbeta using immunoSEQ multiplex PCR. TCRdb analysed the immunoSEQ multiplex PCR reads with MiXCR anew, one entry per CDR3 protein. Of more than 110,000 distinct CDR3 sequences listed, 85% to 95% are singletons. The sequenced material came from CD8+ T cells from PBMCs. The receptor was isolated from a human donor in good health. The chain is built from TRBV20-1 and TRBJ2-7; a possible D gene is TRBD2 (6 bases). In nucleotides, the CDR3 is TGCAGTGCTAGTCGGCTAGCGAGACCACTAACCTACGAGCAGTACTTC. It encodes CSASRLARPLTYEQYF.